This TCR beta chain was sequenced for a study of OX40 agonist ivuxolimab in advanced cancers. Regarding the study in general: Ivuxolimab, which targeted the costimulatory receptor OX40 (CD134), was an agonistic, fully human IgG2 monoclonal antibody. Intravenous ivuxolimab was administered to patients every 2 weeks at six dose levels: 0.01, 0.1, 0.3, 1.5, 3 and 10 mg/kg. Among the 52 dose-escalation patients, about 19 had hepatocellular carcinoma, some 15 melanoma, 9 renal cell carcinoma and 9 head and neck cancer. In the dose-escalation cohort, 70% to 90% of patients were male, and the mean age was 60 years with a range of about 20 to 80. Patients were allowed to have had prior anti-PD-1, anti-PD-L1 or anti-CTLA-4 therapy, and 40% to 45% of the dose-escalation patients had been treated with checkpoint inhibitors. Partial responses occurred in three dose-escalation patients, of whom one had hepatocellular carcinoma and two had cutaneous melanoma. The point of sequencing TCRbeta in the periphery was to test whether ivuxolimab changed TCR sequence diversity and drove clonal T-cell expansion. The paper covers the monotherapy dose-escalation part of the phase I ivuxolimab trial, which included N ≈ 54 patients. On the study overall, not on this receptor specifically: On average, CD8+ T cells showed more expanded clones than CD4+ T cells after ivuxolimab. Low levels of normalized T-cell clonal expansion were also shown by some nonresponding patients. Clonal expansion of both CD4+ and CD8+ blood T cells was observed from baseline to week 6 at doses 0.1 to 3.0 mg/kg. Partial responders in the 0.1-3.0 mg/kg groups had among the lowest normalized peripheral clonal expansion, especially among CD8+ T cells. Antigen specificity was not determined for the clonally expanded peripheral T cells.

Genomic DNA was extracted from sorted cells for sequencing of the TCRbeta CDR3 region. The immunoSEQ Assay was used for sequencing of TCRbeta CDR3 regions. Drawn from immuneACCESS, this table holds only the in-frame rearrangements with V and J called that TCRdb kept. Clones are partly lost; checked studies trace under half to an unresolved V gene and leave the rest unexplained. Here the sample has some 50,000 clones; roughly 94% occur a single time. Around 10% of the sample comes from the top ten. Patients with a history of autoimmune disease or receiving systemic immunosuppression were excluded from the trial. Peripheral blood for TCR sequencing was drawn from every dose cohort at baseline, at cycle 4 day 1 and at cycle 7 day 1. The samples were taken from a phase I, first-in-human, multicenter, open-label dose-escalation trial of ivuxolimab. Adults with locally advanced or metastatic melanoma, renal cell, hepatocellular, or head and neck squamous cell carcinoma were enrolled in the trial. CD4+ and CD8+ T cells were sorted separately from peripheral blood before TCR sequencing.

This clone was picked up one time. What antigen it recognizes has not been identified. There are no base qualities to consult, and no much larger clone falls within one base. The CDR3 spans 13 residues, from the cysteine through the phenylalanine. Kept here is only the CDR3 DNA, which spans 39 bases and is read in frame from base 1. According to the germline V gene, CDR1 reads SGHTA and CDR2 reads FQGNSA. The V end loses 4 bases and the J end loses 0 bases, and a stretch of 6 bases separates them. The sequence links TRBV7-2 to TRBJ1-1; the D gene identity is not certain. The sequence was obtained from an adult with an advanced solid tumor such as melanoma, head and neck, liver or kidney cancer. The specimen was CD4+ or CD8+ T cells sorted from blood, collected in a trial of the OX40 agonist ivuxolimab. The DNA sequence is TGTGCCAGCAGCTCGGGGATGAACACTGAAGCTTTCTTT. This yields the protein CASSSGMNTEAFF. The full variable domain, completed from the reference TRBV7-2 and TRBJ1-1 proteins outside the CDR3, reads GAGVSQSPSNKVTEKGKDVELRCDPISGHTALYWYRQSLGQGLEFLIYFQGNSAPDKSGLPSDRFSAERTGGSVSTLTIQRTQQEDSAVYLCASSSGMNTEAFFGQGTRLTVV.